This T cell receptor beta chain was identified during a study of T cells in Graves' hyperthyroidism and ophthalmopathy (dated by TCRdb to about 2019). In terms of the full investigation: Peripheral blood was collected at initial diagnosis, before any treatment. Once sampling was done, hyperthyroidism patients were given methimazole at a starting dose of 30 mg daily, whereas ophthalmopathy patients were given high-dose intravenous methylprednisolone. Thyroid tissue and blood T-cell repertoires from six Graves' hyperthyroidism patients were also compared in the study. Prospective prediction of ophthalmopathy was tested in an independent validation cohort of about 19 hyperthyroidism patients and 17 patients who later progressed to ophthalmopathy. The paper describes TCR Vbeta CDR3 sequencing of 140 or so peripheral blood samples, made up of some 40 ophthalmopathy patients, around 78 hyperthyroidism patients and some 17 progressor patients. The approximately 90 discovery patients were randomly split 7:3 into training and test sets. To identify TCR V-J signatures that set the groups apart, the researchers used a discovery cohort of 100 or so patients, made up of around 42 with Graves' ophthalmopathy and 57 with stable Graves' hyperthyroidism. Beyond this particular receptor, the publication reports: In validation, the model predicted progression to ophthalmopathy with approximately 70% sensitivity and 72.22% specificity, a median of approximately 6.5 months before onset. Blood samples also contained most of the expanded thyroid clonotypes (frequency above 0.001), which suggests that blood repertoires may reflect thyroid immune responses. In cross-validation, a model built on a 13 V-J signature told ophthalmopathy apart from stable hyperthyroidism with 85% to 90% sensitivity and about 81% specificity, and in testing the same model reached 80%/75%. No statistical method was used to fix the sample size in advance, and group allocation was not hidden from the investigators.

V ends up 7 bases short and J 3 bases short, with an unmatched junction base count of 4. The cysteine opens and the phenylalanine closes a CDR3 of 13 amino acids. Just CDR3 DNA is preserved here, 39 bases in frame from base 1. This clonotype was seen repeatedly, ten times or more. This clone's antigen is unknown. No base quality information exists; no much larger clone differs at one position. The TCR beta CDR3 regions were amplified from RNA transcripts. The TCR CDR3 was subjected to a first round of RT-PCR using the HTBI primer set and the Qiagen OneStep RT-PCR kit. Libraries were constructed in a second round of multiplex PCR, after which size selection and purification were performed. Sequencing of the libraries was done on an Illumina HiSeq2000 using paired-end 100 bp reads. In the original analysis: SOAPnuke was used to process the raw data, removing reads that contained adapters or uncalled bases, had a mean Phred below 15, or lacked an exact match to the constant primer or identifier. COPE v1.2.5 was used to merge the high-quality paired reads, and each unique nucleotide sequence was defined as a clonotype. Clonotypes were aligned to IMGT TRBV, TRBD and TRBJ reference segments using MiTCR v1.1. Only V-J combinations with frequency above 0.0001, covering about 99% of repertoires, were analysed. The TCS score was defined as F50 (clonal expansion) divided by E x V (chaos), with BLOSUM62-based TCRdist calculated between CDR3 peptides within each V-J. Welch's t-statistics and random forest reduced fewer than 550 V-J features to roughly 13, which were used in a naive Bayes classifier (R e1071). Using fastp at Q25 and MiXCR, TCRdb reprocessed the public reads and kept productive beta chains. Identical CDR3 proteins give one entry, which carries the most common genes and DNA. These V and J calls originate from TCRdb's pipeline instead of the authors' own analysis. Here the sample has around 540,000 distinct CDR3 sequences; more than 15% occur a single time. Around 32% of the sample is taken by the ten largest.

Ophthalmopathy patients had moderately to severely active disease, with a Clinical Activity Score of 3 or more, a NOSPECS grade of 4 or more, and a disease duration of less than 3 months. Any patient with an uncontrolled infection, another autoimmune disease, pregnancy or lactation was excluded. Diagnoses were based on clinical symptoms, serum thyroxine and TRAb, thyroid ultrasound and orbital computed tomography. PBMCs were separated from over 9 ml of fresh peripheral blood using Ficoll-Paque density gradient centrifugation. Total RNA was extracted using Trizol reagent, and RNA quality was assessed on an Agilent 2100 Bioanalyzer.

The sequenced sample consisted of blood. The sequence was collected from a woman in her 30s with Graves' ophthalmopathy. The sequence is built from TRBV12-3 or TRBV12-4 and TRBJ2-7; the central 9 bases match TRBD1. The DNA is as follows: TGTGCCAGCACTCCGGGACAGGGCTACGAGCAGTACTTC. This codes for CASTPGQGYEQYF.